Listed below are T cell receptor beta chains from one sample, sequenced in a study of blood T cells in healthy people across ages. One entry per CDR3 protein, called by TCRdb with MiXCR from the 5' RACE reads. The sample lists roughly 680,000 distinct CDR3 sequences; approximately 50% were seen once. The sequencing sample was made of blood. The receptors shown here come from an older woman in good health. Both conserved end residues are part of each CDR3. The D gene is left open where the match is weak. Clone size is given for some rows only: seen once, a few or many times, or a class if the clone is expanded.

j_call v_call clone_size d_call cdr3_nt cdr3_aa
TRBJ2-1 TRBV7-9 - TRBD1 TGTGCCAGCTCTTGGGGACAGGGGTCCCTAAGCTCCTACAATGAGCAGTTCTTC CASSWGQGSLSSYNEQFF
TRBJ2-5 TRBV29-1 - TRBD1 TGCAGCGTTAGACAGGGGGCGGGCACTGAAGCTTTC CSVRQGAGTEAF
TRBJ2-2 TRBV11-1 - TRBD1 TGTGCCAGCAGCGCCACAGGGGGCCCAGAGTTGGGCGGGGAGCTGTTTTTT CASSATGGPELGGELFF
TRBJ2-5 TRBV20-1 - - TGCAGTGCTAGCCGGGCGGGTCTCGGTGAGACCCAGTACTTC CSASRAGLGETQYF
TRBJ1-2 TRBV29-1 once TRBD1 TGCAGCGTTGGCCACACAGGGGGCGGTGGCTACACCTTC CSVGHTGGGGYTF
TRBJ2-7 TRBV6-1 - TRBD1 TGTGCCAGCAGTGAAGCCCTCCCGGGACAGGGGGCAGACTACGAGCAGTACTTC CASSEALPGQGADYEQYF
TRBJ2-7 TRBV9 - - TGTGCCAGCAGCGGAGGCATACAGAGCTACGAGCAGTACTTC CASSGGIQSYEQYF
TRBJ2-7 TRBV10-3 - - TGTGCCATCAGGCCCTCTCCTCGGGGGACCAGCTCCTACGAGCAGTACTTC CAIRPSPRGTSSYEQYF
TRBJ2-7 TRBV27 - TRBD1 TGTGCCAGCAGTTTATCCGGACAGGGGAACTACGAGCAGTACTTC CASSLSGQGNYEQYF
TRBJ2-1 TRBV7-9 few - TGTGCCAGCAGCCCATTCGGGGCCACCGCCACGGGACGCTACAATGAGCAGTTCTTC CASSPFGATATGRYNEQFF
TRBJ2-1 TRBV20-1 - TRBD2 TGCAGTGCTCATTTGCTAGCGGTCCACAATGAGCAGTTCTTC CSAHLLAVHNEQFF
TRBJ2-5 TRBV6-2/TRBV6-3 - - TGTGCCAGCAGCCCGCCGCCGGGCCGGGCAGAGACCCAGTACTTC CASSPPPGRAETQYF
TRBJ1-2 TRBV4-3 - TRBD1 TGCGCCAGCAGCCAAGCCCTGTCCGGCAGGGGGACTTATGGCTACACCTTC CASSQALSGRGTYGYTF
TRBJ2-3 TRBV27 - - TGTGCCAGCAGTTCATGGGGGGAGGCCTCCTCAGATACGCAGTATTTT CASSSWGEASSDTQYF
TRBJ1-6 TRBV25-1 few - TGTGCCAGCGAGCGATCCGGGACAAGGCATTCACCCCTCCACTTT CASERSGTRHSPLHF
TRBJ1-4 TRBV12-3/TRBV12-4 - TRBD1 TGTGCCAGCAGTTTCGTCACAGGGGTGAATGAAAAACTGTTTTTT CASSFVTGVNEKLFF